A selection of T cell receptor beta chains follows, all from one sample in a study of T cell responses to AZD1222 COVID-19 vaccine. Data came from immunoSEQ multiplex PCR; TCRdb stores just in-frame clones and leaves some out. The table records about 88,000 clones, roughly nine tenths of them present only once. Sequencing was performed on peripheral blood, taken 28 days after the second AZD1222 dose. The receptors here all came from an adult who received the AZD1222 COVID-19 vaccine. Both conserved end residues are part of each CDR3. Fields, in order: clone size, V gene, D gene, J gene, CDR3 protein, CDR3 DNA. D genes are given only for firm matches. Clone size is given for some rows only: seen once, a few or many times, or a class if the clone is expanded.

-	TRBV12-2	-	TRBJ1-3	CASRFVVRAGSSGNTIYF	TGTGCAAGTCGGTTCGTGGTAAGGGCAGGATCATCCGGAAACACCATATATTTT
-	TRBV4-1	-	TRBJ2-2	CASSLNMGRNTGELFF	TGCGCCAGCAGCCTCAATATGGGCAGGAACACCGGGGAGCTGTTTTTT
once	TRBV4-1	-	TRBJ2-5	CASSQVEGTQETQYF	TGCGCCAGCAGCCAAGTGGAGGGCACCCAAGAGACCCAGTACTTC
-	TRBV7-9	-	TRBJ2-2	CASSLVVGTIHRELFF	TGTGCCAGCAGCTTAGTCGTGGGTACCATTCACCGGGAGCTGTTTTTT
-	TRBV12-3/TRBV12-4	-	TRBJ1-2	CASSLERYGYTF	TGTGCCAGCAGTTTAGAGCGGTATGGCTACACCTTC
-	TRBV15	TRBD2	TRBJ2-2	CATSRAGGSGGANTGELFF	TGTGCCACCAGCAGAGCCGGGGGGAGCGGGGGAGCGAACACCGGGGAGCTGTTTTTT
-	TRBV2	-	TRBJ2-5	CASSFGTPQETQYF	TGTGCCAGCAGTTTTGGTACTCCCCAAGAGACCCAGTACTTC
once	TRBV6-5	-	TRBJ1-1	CASSYGDTEAFF	TGTGCCAGCAGTTATGGGGACACTGAAGCTTTCTTT
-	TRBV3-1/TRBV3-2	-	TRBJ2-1	CASSQGRVYNEQFF	TGTGCCAGCAGCCAAGGCCGGGTCTACAATGAGCAGTTCTTC
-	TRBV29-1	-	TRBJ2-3	CSVVPGTDTQYF	TGCAGCGTTGTCCCAGGCACAGATACGCAGTATTTT
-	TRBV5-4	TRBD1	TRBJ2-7	CASSSGTGKEQYF	TGTGCCAGCAGCTCAGGGACAGGGAAAGAGCAGTACTTC
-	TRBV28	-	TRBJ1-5	CASSPTRARSNQPQHF	TGTGCCAGCAGCCCGACGCGGGCGCGTAGCAATCAGCCCCAGCATTTT
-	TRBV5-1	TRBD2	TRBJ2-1	CASSRGGRNEQFF	TGCGCCAGCAGCCGGGGAGGGAGGAATGAGCAGTTCTTC
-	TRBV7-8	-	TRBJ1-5	CASSPGTLSNQPQHF	TGTGCCAGCAGCCCCGGGACACTTAGCAATCAGCCCCAGCATTTT
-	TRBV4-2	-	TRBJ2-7	CASSQRDSYEQYF	TGTGCCAGCAGCCAGCGCGACTCCTACGAGCAGTACTTC
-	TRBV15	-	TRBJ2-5	CATSRGQGAETQYF	TGTGCCACCAGCAGAGGTCAGGGTGCAGAGACCCAGTACTTC
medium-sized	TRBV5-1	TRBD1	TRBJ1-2	CASLPGQGTGGYTF	TGCGCCAGCTTACCGGGACAGGGGACGGGTGGCTACACCTTC
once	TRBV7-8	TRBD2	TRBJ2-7	CASSPSEGRGGYEQYF	TGTGCCAGCAGCCCAAGTGAGGGGAGGGGTGGCTACGAGCAGTACTTC
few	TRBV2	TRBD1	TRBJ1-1	CASSGQGNTEAFF	TGTGCCAGCAGTGGACAGGGGAACACTGAAGCTTTCTTT
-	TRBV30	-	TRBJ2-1	CAWSPGAGTGEQFF	TGTGCCTGGAGTCCAGGGGCGGGGACGGGTGAGCAGTTCTTC
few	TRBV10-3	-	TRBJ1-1	CAISAHPPGVNTEAFF	TGTGCCATCAGTGCTCACCCCCCAGGGGTGAACACTGAAGCTTTCTTT
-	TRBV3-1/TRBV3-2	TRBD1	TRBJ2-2	CASTLTGSGELFF	TGTGCCAGCACCTTGACAGGGTCGGGGGAGCTGTTTTTT
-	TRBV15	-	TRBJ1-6	CATSREVGPLHF	TGTGCCACCAGCAGAGAGGTCGGACCCCTCCACTTT
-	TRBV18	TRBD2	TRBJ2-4	CASSPPLAGGIQYF	TGTGCCAGCTCACCACCGTTGGCGGGAGGCATTCAGTACTTC
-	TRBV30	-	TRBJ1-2	CAWSGTATNYGYTF	TGTGCCTGGAGTGGGACAGCTACTAACTATGGCTACACCTTC
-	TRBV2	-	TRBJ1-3	CASSPTGQSGNTIYF	TGTGCCAGCAGCCCCACGGGGCAGTCTGGAAACACCATATATTTT
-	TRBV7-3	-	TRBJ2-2	CASSRGITGELFF	TGTGCCAGCAGCCGAGGGATCACCGGGGAGCTGTTTTTT
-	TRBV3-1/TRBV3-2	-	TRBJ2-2	CASSRGLNTGELFF	TGTGCCAGCAGCAGGGGCCTAAACACCGGGGAGCTGTTTTTT
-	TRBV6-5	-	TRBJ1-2	CASSYDSNYGYTF	TGTGCCAGCAGTTACGACAGCAACTATGGCTACACCTTC
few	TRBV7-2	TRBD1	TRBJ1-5	CASSLVAGGTSNQPQHF	TGTGCCAGCAGCTTAGTGGCAGGGGGTACAAGCAATCAGCCCCAGCATTTT
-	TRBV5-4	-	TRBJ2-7	CASSAPGSSIYEQYF	TGTGCCAGCAGCGCACCAGGATCGAGCATCTACGAGCAGTACTTC
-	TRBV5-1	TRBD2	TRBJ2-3	CASSFSGGDTDTQYF	TGCGCCAGCAGCTTTAGCGGGGGAGACACAGATACGCAGTATTTT
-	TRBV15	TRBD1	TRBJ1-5	CATSRGGTGQPQHF	TGTGCCACCAGCAGGGGCGGGACAGGGCAGCCCCAGCATTTT
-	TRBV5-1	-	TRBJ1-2	CASSLARTDLYGYTF	TGCGCCAGCAGCTTGGCCCGGACAGACCTCTATGGCTACACCTTC
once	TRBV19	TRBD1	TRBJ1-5	CASTRPGQGLGQPQHF	TGTGCCAGTACACGCCCGGGACAGGGGTTGGGGCAGCCCCAGCATTTT
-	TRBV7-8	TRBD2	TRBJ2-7	CASTKGGQWGHEQYF	TGTGCCAGCACCAAGGGAGGGCAGTGGGGCCACGAGCAGTACTTC
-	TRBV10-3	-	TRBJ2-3	CAISEGQPGQDTQYF	TGTGCCATCAGTGAAGGTCAGCCCGGGCAAGATACGCAGTATTTT
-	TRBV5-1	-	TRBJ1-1	CASSLERGSGAFF	TGCGCCAGCAGCTTGGAAAGGGGTTCGGGAGCTTTCTTT
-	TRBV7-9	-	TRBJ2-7	CASSLAGGGPYEQYF	TGTGCCAGCAGCTTAGCAGGGGGAGGTCCCTACGAGCAGTACTTC
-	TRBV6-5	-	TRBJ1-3	CASRLDTHSGNTIYF	TGTGCCAGCAGACTTGATACACACTCTGGAAACACCATATATTTT
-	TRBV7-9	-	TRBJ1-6	CASSLEPPDSPLHF	TGTGCCAGCAGCTTAGAGCCCCCGGATTCACCCCTCCACTTT
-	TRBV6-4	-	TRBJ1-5	CASIPSNQPQHF	TGTGCCAGCATCCCAAGCAATCAGCCCCAGCATTTT
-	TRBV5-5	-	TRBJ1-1	CASSLGRVRTEAFF	TGTGCCAGCAGCTTGGGGCGTGTGAGGACTGAAGCTTTCTTT
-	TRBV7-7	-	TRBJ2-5	CASSPASGIGETQYF	TGTGCCAGCAGCCCGGCTTCAGGGATAGGGGAGACCCAGTACTTC
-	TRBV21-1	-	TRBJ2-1	CASRPPRENEQFF	TGTGCCAGCAGACCCCCTCGGGAAAATGAGCAGTTCTTC
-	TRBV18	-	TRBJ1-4	CASSPGGLKEKLFF	TGTGCCAGCTCACCAGGAGGGTTGAAAGAAAAACTGTTTTTT
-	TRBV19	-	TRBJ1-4	CASGPTGTNEKLFF	TGTGCCAGTGGGCCGACAGGTACTAATGAAAAACTGTTTTTT
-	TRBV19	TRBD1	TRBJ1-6	CASRPDRVTYYNSPLHF	TGTGCCAGTAGACCTGACAGGGTAACGTACTATAATTCACCCCTCCACTTT
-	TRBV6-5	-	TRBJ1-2	CASSRARLGYGYTF	TGTGCCAGCAGCAGAGCTAGGTTAGGCTATGGCTACACCTTC
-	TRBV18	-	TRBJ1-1	CASSRGPQQNTEAFF	TGTGCCAGCTCGCGGGGACCTCAACAGAACACTGAAGCTTTCTTT
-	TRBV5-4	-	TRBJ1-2	CASSAGDVTYGYTF	TGTGCCAGCAGCGCAGGGGATGTCACCTATGGCTACACCTTC